This T cell receptor beta chain was recovered during a study of shared clonotypes between healthy human individuals. Regarding the study as a whole: Rarefaction showed sorted-subset sequencing was incomplete despite large depth. The generation probabilities recorded for non-shared clonotypes fell below those of clonotypes shared by all four donors.

V dropped 3 bases and J dropped 9; count of bases not matched to a gene: 7. From germline, CDR1 is MGHRA and CDR2 YSYEKL. The CDR3 is made up of 15 amino acids. This clone was recorded only once. What it recognizes is unknown. CD45RO-negative CD8 cells positively selected for CCR7 made up the naive population, which excluded terminally differentiated effector memory CD45RA+ cells. Using approximately 200 ng DNA, around 30,000 T cell genomes, the sorted-subset replicate PCRs were run. The authors' processing: Without quality scores, immunoSEQ junctional reads could not be filtered like full-length reads. TCRdb keeps only in-frame clones here, not all; method: immunoSEQ multiplex PCR. That table furnishes V, J and clone size, whereas the DNA furnished D and trimming. In the table there are about 2,100,000 clones, around 93% of which are singletons.

What was sequenced was naive CD8+ T cells from PBMCs. The receptor comes from a young man in good health. Some clones in this sample may be carry-over from other donors' samples. The rearrangement uses TRBV4-1 and TRBJ2-1, with TRBD2 matching over 11 bases. The CDR3 sequence: CASSHTSGSSGEQFF. The CDR3 nucleotides are TGCGCCAGCAGCCACACTAGCGGGAGTAGCGGTGAGCAGTTCTTC.